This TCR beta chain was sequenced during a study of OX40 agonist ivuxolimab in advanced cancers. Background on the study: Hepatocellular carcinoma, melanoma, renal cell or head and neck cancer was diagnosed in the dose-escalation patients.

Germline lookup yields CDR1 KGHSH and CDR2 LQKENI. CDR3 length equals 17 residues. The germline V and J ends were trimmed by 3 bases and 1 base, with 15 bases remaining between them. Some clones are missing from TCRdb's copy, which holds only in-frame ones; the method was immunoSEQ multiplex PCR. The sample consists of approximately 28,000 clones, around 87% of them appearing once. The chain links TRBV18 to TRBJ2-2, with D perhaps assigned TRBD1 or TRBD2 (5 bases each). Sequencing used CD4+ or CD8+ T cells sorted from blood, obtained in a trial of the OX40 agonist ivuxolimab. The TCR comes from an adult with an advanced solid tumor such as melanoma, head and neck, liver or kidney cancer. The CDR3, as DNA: TGTGCCAGCTCACCCTTGGGACCGCCGCGGAACACCGGGGAGCTGTTTTTT. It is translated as CASSPLGPPRNTGELFF.